Included here is one T cell receptor beta chain sequence, with context. In the authors' workflow: Amplification of reference gene primers provided the estimated nucleated cell counts. Sequencing used immunoSEQ multiplex PCR; TCRdb keeps in-frame clones, though not all of them. Clone size and the V and J calls come from that table; the DNA yielded D and trimming. The profile covers about 78,000 clones, with approximately 86% appearing a single time and approximately 4.4% taken by the ten largest. This specimen belongs to a study of blood T cell repertoires in COVID-19. Across the whole study: The United States, Italy and Spain supplied acute and convalescent COVID-19 samples. In each case, the material was cDNA or gDNA derived from T cells, B-cell-depleted T cells, or PBMCs.

CDR1 is SEHNR and CDR2 is FQNEAQ in the germline V gene (reference sequence). The CDR3 is 16 amino acids. Trimming cost V 2 bases and J 5 bases, with 17 bases left between them. J is TRBJ2-3 and V is TRBV7-9; D might be TRBD2 (6 bases). This TCR derives from a man aged 45-60 years with active or convalescent COVID-19. Sample: peripheral blood. This CDR3 is CASSLSGGEWGDTQYF. For the CDR3, the DNA is TGTGCCAGCAGCTTAAGTGGCGGGGAATGGGGAGATACGCAGTATTTT.